This T cell receptor beta chain was recorded in a study of T cell repertoires in cytomegalovirus infection. Study-wide background: TCR beta signatures that were public indicated CMV infection and matching HLA type.

Via MiXCR, TCRdb re-called the reads, giving one row per CDR3 protein. The data hold 480,000 or so distinct CDR3 sequences, with around 10% observed a single time. Between the trimmed V and J ends, which lost 3 bases and 5 bases, there was a span of 16 bases. The CDR3 length is 15 residues. Germline V CDR1 and CDR2: SGHTA, FQGNSA. This clonotype has ten or more counts. The receptor comes from a human donor in good health (CMV status not recorded). Some clones in this sample may be carry-over from other donors' samples. The sequenced sample was PBMCs. V and J are TRBV7-2 and TRBJ1-1; D perhaps matches TRBD1 (6 bases). The CDR3 DNA follows: TGTGCCAGCAGCTTGGGACCGGGGACACTGACTGAAGCTTTCTTT. Protein sequence: CASSLGPGTLTEAFF.